Following are 8 T cell receptor beta chains from one sample sequenced in a study of beta chain features in type 1 diabetes (dated 2018 in TCRdb). The antigens of these receptors remain unknown. Study-level results and caveats: Type 1 diabetes patients showed a moderate but significant shortening of TCRB CDR3 length in all four CD4+ subsets.

The library was built by means of the immunoSEQ multiplex PCR assay. All of the isolated RNA was reverse transcribed with the High Capacity cDNA Reverse Transcription Kit, so expressed TCRB transcripts were sequenced. TCRdb's version of the immuneACCESS table is confined to in-frame rearrangements and falls short of the full clone set. An unresolved V gene accounts for under half of the shortfall where checked; the remainder is of unknown origin. Across this sample there are 130,000 or so clones, with roughly 17% seen only once. The biggest ten clones account for roughly 2.6% of the sample. Input material: central memory CD4+ T cells from blood. The receptors stem from a man younger than 35 with type 1 diabetes.

The V and J genes are TRBV2 and TRBJ1-4; D is ambiguous. The CDR3 has 13 amino acids. V was trimmed by 7 bases and J by 1 base, leaving 7 bases between them. CDR1 and CDR2 from the germline V gene are SNHLY and FYNNEI. The CDR3 region has the DNA TGTGCCAGCAAGGTCGAAACTAATGAAAAACTGTTTTTT. The encoded protein is CASKVETNEKLFF.

Regarding this clone: A much larger clone is a single base away; this may be a read error. The rearrangement joins TRBV21-1 to TRBJ2-3; the table's D call, TRBD2, has no DNA check behind it. TRBV21-1 corresponds to a pseudogene. This CDR3 is 17 amino acids long. The CDR3 loop reads CDSTTWRSYVSTDTQYF. Written as DNA, the CDR3 is TGTGACAGCACCACCTGGAGGTCGTACGTTAGCACAGATACGCAGTATTTT.

This clone was picked up many times. The conserved phenylalanine or tryptophan is not found at the CDR3 terminus, so this likely reflects a read error. The DNA is left out, because the CDR3 cannot be placed on it with certainty; the CDR3 is given as TCRdb lists it. The rearrangement links TRBV7-9 to TRBJ1-2. Termini included, the CDR3 measures 13 amino acids. CDR1 is SEHNR, CDR2 FQNEAQ, per germline (reference sequence). The CDR3 sequence is CASSSTIPGTERN.

At least ten counts were recorded for this clone. The chain combines TRBV10-3 with TRBJ2-7; D is undetermined. V shed 0 bases and J shed 8 bases, with 5 bases lying between them. The CDR3 runs 11 residues. Germline V gene lookup returns CDR1 ENHRY and CDR2 SYGVKD. The DNA of the CDR3 is TGTGCCATCAGTGAGTCGAGGCAGCAGTACTTC. This sequence encodes CAISESRQQYF.

This chain uses TRBV7-2 with TRBJ2-3, with 9 bases fitting TRBD1. The CDR3 contains 16 residues. Germline assignment: CDR1 SGHTA and CDR2 FQGNSA. The trim removed 6 bases at V and 10 bases at J, leaving 17 bases unmatched. CDR3 in DNA: TGTGCCAGCAGGCAGACAGGGGGACTCCTGGGGCGTGCGCAGTATTTT. This sequence encodes CASRQTGGLLGRAQYF.

This clone was observed a few times. The chain employs TRBV30 and TRBJ1-5, with TRBD1 matching over 9 bases. The CDR3 runs 14 residues. CDR1 is GTSNPN and CDR2 is SVGIG in the germline V gene (reference sequence). V lost 1 base and J lost 2; bases outside the gene matches: 0. The CDR3 protein is CAWSGTGGNQPQHF. The CDR3 DNA is TGTGCCTGGAGTGGGACAGGGGGCAATCAGCCCCAGCATTTT.

Within the sample, this clone is medium-sized (0.01 to 0.1%). The genes are TRBV14 and TRBJ1-1; D is undetermined. Trimming cost V 4 bases and J 5 bases, with 11 bases left between them. Germline V lookup: CDR1 SGHDN, CDR2 FVKESK. This CDR3 is 13 amino acids long. The CDR3 sequence is CASSLSLLTEAFF. The CDR3 region has the DNA TGTGCCAGCAGCCTAAGCTTGCTGACTGAAGCTTTCTTT.

The rearrangement joins TRBV29-1 to TRBJ2-5; unclear D gene. Trimming pared 5 bases from V and 4 bases from J, leaving 23 bases between. The germline gives CDR1 SQVTM, CDR2 ANQGSEA. The CDR3 runs 16 residues. CDR3 residues: CSVPQPLRVVGETQYF. CDR3 sequence (DNA): TGCAGCGTTCCTCAACCCCTTCGTGTGGTAGGAGAGACCCAGTACTTC.